This entry lists 11 T cell receptor beta chains sequenced from one sample in a study of T cell responses to AZD1222 COVID-19 vaccine. The protocol was immunoSEQ multiplex PCR, while the TCRdb copy is restricted to in-frame clones and leaves out a portion. The sample includes around 120,000 clones, roughly 87% of them seen just once. Specimen: peripheral blood, collected on day 0 of AZD1222 vaccination. Every receptor here comes from an adult in good health.

The rearrangement joins TRBV6-2 or TRBV6-3 to TRBJ2-7; 9 bases are shared with TRBD2. V shed 4 bases and J 2 bases; nucleotides not matched to a gene: 6. Germline V gene data show CDR1 as MNHEY and CDR2 as SVGEGT. The CDR3 consists of 15 residues. The CDR3 nucleotides read TGTGCCAGCAGTTCTAAGACTAGCGGACCCTACGAGCAGTACTTC. Protein product: CASSSKTSGPYEQYF.

The sample holds a few counts of this clone. The chain joins TRBV27 to TRBJ1-1; 9 nucleotides align to TRBD1. The germline V gene encodes CDR1 MNHEY and CDR2 SMNVEV (reference sequence). V lost 5 bases to trimming and J lost 4 bases; unmatched junction nucleotides: 2. This CDR3 is built from 13 residues. The CDR3 protein is CASSMGQGTEAFF. As DNA, the CDR3 is TGTGCCAGCAGTATGGGACAGGGCACTGAAGCTTTCTTT.

This chain links TRBV5-4 with TRBJ2-7, with no clear D. V was shortened by 4 bases and J by 3 bases, with 8 bases between the two germline ends. The germline CDR1 and CDR2 sequences are SGHNT and YYREEE (reference sequence). The CDR3 loop spans 12 amino acids. The CDR3 DNA reads TGTGCCAGCAGCCCGTCCGACTACGAGCAGTACTTC. It codes for CASSPSDYEQYF. The variable domain in full, with the rest retrieved from reference TRBV5-4 and TRBJ2-7, is ETGVTQSPTHLIKTRGQQVTLRCSSQSGHNTVSWYQQALGQGPQFIFQYYREEENGRGNFPPRFSGLQFPNYSSELNVNALELDDSALYLCASSPSDYEQYFGPGTRLTVT.

The rearrangement joins TRBV27 to TRBJ1-1, with a weak D call TRBD1 (5 bases). V gave up 6 bases and J gave up 1 base, with 9 bases separating them. This CDR3 spans 13 amino acids. Germline loops: CDR1 MNHEY, CDR2 SMNVEV (reference sequence). The chain's CDR3 is CASRKGPNTEAFF. The CDR3 DNA follows: TGTGCCAGCAGAAAGGGGCCGAACACTGAAGCTTTCTTT.

The chain is built from TRBV6-5 and TRBJ1-4; D gene ambiguous. Germline values: CDR1 MNHEY, CDR2 SVGAGI. The V and J ends lost 2 bases and 3 bases respectively, with 7 bases between them. The CDR3 is made up of 14 amino acids. The CDR3 sequence is CASSYAAANEKLFF. The CDR3 DNA is TGTGCCAGCAGTTACGCTGCCGCTAATGAAAAACTGTTTTTT.

The chain has TRBV9 and TRBJ2-3; 12 bases align to TRBD2. Germline values: CDR1 SGDLS, CDR2 YYNGEE. Losses at the gene ends were 7 bases for V and 1 base for J; bases not matched to a gene: 7. CDR3 length equals 16 residues. CDR3 in DNA: TGTGCCAGCGCGGCTAGCGGGGGGGCCGGCACAGATACGCAGTATTTT. Translated, it gives CASAASGGAGTDTQYF.

As to this clone: In the same sample, other DNA sequences code for this CDR3. The chain is built from TRBV12-3 or TRBV12-4 and TRBJ2-7; D not resolved. Trimming removed 3 bases at V and 0 bases at J, with 6 bases between. The CDR3 contains 13 residues. CDR3 region: CASSLGSSYEQYF. DNA for the CDR3: TGTGCCAGCAGTTTGGGCAGCTCCTACGAGCAGTACTTC.

V usage is TRBV4-2 and J usage is TRBJ1-4; D is unresolved. Deletions cut 0 bases from V and 8 bases from J, with 4 bases between. Germline V CDR1 and CDR2: LGHNA, YNFKEQ. CDR3 length: 12 amino acids. CDR3 coding DNA: TGTGCCAGCAGCCAAGAAAGGGAAAAACTGTTTTTT. The encoded protein is CASSQEREKLFF.

The chain has TRBV15 and TRBJ2-7; D call uncertain. Trimming pared 6 bases from V and 3 bases from J, leaving 9 bases between. The CDR3 has 12 amino acids. Looked up from germline, CDR1 is LNHNV and CDR2 is YYDKDF (reference sequence). The DNA of the CDR3 is TGTGCCACCAGTCTCCGAGACTACGAGCAGTACTTC. Translating it yields CATSLRDYEQYF.

The rearrangement links TRBV6-5 to TRBJ1-4; no clear D gene. Trimming pared 0 bases from V and 8 bases from J, leaving 7 bases between. This CDR3 comprises 13 residues. Germline values: CDR1 MNHEY, CDR2 SVGAGI. For the CDR3, the DNA is TGTGCCAGCAGTTACTCGACTCTCGAAAAACTGTTTTTT. Translating it yields CASSYSTLEKLFF.

This chain links TRBV7-9 with TRBJ1-1; 7 bases match TRBD1. This CDR3 is built from 11 residues. The V segment lost 7 bases and the J segment 8 bases; nucleotides outside the gene matches: 4. The V gene's germline CDR1 is SEHNR and CDR2 FQNEAQ (reference sequence). The CDR3 coding sequence is TGTGCCAGCACCTCGACAGGGGAAGCTTTCTTT. Translating gives CASTSTGEAFF. Based on the CDR3 plus reference TRBV7-9 and TRBJ1-1, the full variable domain is DTGVSQNPRHKITKRGQNVTFRCDPISEHNRLYWYRQTLGQGPEFLTYFQNEAQLEKSRLLSDRFSAERPKGSFSTLEIQRTEQGDSAMYLCASTSTGEAFFGQGTRLTVV.